This TCR beta chain was sequenced during a study of T cell responses to AZD1222 COVID-19 vaccine. Turning to this clone: What it binds is unknown.

V lost 1 base and J lost 6; bases outside the gene matches: 5. The CDR3 extends over 15 amino acids. In germline, CDR1 is LNHDA, CDR2 SQIVND (reference sequence). Here immunoSEQ multiplex PCR was the method, and the copy in TCRdb shows in-frame clones only, minus some. The profile shows 140,000 to 150,000 clones, over 85% of them singletons. Study-wide findings and caveats: White British ancestry dominated among donors, who included more females, and clonal diversity was possibly underestimated. Only after the peak T cell response were repertoires sampled. Among vaccine-associated CD4 TCRs, coverage spanned spike, with dominance at 160-218 and 743-854. Only five or six people who got AZD1222 tested seropositive at baseline.

Material: peripheral blood, obtained on day 0 of AZD1222 vaccination. This TCR came from an adult in good health. The rearrangement joins TRBV19 to TRBJ1-5, with 8 bases fitting TRBD1. CDR3 region: CASSIGRGQVQPQHF. For the CDR3, the DNA is TGTGCCAGTAGTATAGGCAGGGGGCAGGTTCAGCCCCAGCATTTT.